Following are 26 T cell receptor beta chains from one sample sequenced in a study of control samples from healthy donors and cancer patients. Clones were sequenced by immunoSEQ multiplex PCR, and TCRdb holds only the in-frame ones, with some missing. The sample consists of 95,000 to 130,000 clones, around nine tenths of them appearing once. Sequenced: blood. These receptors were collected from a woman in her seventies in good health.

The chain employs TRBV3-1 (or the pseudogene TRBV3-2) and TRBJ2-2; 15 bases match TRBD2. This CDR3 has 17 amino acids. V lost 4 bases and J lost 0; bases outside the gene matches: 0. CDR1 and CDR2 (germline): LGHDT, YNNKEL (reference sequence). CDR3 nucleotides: TGTGCCAGCAGCCGGACTAGCGGGGGGGCGAACACCGGGGAGCTGTTTTTT. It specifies CASSRTSGGANTGELFF.

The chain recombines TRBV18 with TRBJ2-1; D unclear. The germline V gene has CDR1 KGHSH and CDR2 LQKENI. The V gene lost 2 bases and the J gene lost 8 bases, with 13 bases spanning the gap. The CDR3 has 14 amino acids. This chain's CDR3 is CASSPTVLPDEQFF. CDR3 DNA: TGTGCCAGCTCACCAACAGTTCTTCCCGATGAGCAGTTCTTC.

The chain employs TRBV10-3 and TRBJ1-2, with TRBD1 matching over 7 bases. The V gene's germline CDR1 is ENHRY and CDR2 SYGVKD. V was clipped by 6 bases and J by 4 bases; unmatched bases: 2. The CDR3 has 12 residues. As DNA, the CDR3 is TGTGCCATCAGCGGACAGGCCTATGGCTACACCTTC. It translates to CAISGQAYGYTF.

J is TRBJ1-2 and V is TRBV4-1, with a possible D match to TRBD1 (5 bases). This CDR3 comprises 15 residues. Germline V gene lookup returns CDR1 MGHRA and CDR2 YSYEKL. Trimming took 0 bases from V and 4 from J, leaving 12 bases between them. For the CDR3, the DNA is TGCGCCAGCAGCCAAGATTCCGTCAGGGCCTATGGCTACACCTTC. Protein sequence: CASSQDSVRAYGYTF.

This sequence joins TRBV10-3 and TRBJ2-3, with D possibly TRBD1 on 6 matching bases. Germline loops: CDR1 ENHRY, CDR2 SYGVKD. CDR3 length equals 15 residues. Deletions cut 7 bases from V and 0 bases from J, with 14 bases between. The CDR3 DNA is TGTGCCATCAAAGAAGGTACAGGGAGCACAGATACGCAGTATTTT. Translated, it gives CAIKEGTGSTDTQYF.

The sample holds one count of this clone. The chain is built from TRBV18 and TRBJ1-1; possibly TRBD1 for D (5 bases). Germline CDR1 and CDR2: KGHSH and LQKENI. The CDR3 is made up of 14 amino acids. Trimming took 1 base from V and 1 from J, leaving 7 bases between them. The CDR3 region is CASSPLQGNTEAFF. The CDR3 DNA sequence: TGTGCCAGCTCACCACTTCAGGGGAACACTGAAGCTTTCTTT.

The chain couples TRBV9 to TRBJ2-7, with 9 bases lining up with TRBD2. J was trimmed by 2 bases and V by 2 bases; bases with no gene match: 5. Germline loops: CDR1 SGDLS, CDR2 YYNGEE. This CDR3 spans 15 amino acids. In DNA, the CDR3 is TGTGCCAGCAGCGTTCTAGCGGGGAGCACCTACGAGCAGTACTTC. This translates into CASSVLAGSTYEQYF.

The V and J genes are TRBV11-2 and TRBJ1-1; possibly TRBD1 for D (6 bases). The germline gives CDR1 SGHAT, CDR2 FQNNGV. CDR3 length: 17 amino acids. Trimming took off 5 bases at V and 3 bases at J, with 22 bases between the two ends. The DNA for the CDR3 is TGTGCCAGCAGCCCTTCTGCGAGGGGGGGTTCGTACACTGAAGCTTTCTTT. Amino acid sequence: CASSPSARGGSYTEAFF.

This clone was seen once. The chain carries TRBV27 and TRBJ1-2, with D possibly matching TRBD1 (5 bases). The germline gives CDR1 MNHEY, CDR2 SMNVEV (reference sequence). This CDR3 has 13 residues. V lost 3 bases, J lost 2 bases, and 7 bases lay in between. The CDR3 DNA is TGTGCCAGCAGTTTTGGGGACAACTATGGCTACACCTTC. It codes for CASSFGDNYGYTF.

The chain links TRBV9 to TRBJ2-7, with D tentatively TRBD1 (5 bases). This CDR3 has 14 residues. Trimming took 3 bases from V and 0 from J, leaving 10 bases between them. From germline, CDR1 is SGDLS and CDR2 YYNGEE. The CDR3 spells CASSGGWGSYEQYF. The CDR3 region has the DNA TGTGCCAGCAGCGGGGGCTGGGGCTCCTACGAGCAGTACTTC.

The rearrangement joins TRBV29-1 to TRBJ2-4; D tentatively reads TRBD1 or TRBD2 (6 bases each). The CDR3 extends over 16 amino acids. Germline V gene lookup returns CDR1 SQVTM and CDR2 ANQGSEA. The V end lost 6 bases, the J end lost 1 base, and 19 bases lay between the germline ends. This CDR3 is CSVWGAQNLAKNIQYF. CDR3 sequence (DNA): TGCAGCGTCTGGGGGGCGCAGAACCTGGCCAAAAACATTCAGTACTTC.

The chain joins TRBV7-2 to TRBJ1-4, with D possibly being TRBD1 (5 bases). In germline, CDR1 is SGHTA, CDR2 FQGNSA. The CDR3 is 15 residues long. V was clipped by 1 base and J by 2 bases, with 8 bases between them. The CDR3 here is CASSLGYRTNEKLFF. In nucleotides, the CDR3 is TGTGCCAGCAGCTTAGGGTACAGGACTAATGAAAAACTGTTTTTT.

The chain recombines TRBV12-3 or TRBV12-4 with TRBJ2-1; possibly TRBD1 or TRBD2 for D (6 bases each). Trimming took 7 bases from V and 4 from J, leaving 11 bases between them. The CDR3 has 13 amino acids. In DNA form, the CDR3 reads TGTGCCAGCACCCGGGGGCCATACAATGAGCAGTTCTTC. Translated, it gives CASTRGPYNEQFF.

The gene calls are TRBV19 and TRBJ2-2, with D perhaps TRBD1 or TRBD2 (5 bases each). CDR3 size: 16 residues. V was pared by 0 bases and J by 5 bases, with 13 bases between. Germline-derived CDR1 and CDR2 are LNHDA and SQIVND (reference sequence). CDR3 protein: CASSIERGLGTGELFF. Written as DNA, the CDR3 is TGTGCCAGTAGTATAGAGAGGGGCCTGGGTACCGGGGAGCTGTTTTTT.

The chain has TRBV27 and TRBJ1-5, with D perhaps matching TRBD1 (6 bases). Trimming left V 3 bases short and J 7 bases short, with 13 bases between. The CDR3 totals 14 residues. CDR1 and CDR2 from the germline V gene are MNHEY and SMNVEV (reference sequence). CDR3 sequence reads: CASSLGGQGQPQHF. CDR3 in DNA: TGTGCCAGCAGTTTGGGGGGGCAGGGCCAGCCCCAGCATTTT.

The CDR3 DNA is TGTGCCAGCAGCTCCGGACAGGGCTCCTACAATGAGCAGTTCTTC. It encodes CASSSGQGSYNEQFF. This chain uses TRBV7-9 with TRBJ2-1, with 8 positions matching TRBD1. This CDR3 comprises 15 residues. Unmatched junction bases numbered 2, after V lost 4 bases and J lost 0 bases. The V gene's germline CDR1 is SEHNR and CDR2 FQNEAQ (reference sequence).

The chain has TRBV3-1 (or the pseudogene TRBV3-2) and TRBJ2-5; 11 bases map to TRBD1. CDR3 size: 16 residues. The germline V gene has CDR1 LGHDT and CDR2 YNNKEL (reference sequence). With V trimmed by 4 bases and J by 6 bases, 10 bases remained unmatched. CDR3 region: CASSPTPGQGGKTQYF. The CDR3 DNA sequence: TGTGCCAGCAGCCCCACCCCGGGACAGGGGGGGAAGACCCAGTACTTC.

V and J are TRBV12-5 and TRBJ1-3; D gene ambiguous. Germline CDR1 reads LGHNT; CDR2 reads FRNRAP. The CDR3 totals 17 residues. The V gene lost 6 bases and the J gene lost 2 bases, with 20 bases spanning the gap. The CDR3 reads CASGPGRGSQAGNTIYF. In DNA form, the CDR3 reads TGTGCTAGTGGCCCCGGGAGAGGGTCTCAAGCTGGAAACACCATATATTTT.

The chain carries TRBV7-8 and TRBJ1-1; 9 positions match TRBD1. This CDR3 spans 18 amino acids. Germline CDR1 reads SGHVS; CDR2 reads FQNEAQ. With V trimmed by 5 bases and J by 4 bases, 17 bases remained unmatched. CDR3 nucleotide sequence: TGTGCCAGCAGCCAATTACCCCGGGTCGGACAGGGGAGCACTGAAGCTTTCTTT. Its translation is CASSQLPRVGQGSTEAFF.

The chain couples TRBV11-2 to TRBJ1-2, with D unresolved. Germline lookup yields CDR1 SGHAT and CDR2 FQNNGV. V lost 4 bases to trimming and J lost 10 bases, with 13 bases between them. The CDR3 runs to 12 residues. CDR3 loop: CASSSYRETYTF. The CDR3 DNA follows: TGTGCCAGCAGCTCCTACCGGGAGACCTACACCTTC. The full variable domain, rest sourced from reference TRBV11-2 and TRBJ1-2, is EAGVAQSPRYKIIEKRQSVAFWCNPISGHATLYWYQQILGQGPKLLIQFQNNGVVDDSQLPKDRFSAERLKGVDSTLKIQPAKLEDSAVYLCASSSYRETYTFGSGTRLTVV.

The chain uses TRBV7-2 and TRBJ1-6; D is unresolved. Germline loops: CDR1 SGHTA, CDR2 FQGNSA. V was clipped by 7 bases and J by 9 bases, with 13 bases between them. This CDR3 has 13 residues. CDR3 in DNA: TGTGCCAGCATCCCTGTCGGCGGTTCACCCCTCCACTTT. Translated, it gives CASIPVGGSPLHF.

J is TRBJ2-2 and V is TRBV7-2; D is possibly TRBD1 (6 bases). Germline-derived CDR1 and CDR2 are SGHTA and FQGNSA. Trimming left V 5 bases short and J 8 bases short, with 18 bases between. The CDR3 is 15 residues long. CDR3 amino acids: CASSPTEGVFGELFF. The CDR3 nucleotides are TGTGCCAGCAGCCCGACAGAGGGGGTTTTTGGGGAGCTGTTTTTT. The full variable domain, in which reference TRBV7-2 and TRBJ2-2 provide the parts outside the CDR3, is GAGVSQSPSNKVTEKGKDVELRCDPISGHTALYWYRQSLGQGLEFLIYFQGNSAPDKSGLPSDRFSAERTGGSVSTLTIQRTQQEDSAVYLCASSPTEGVFGELFFGEGSRLTVL.

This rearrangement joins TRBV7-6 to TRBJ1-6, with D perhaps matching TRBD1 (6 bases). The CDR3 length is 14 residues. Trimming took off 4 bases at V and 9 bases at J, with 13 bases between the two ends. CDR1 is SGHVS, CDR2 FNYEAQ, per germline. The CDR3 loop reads CASSSSGVPSPLHF. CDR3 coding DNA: TGTGCCAGCAGCTCATCAGGGGTTCCTTCACCCCTCCACTTT.

The DNA of the CDR3 is TGTGCCAGCAGTGAACAGGGAGCCCGAGATACCCAGTACTTC. Amino acid sequence: CASSEQGARDTQYF. V gene TRBV2 combines with J gene TRBJ2-5; possibly TRBD1 or TRBD2 for D (5 bases each). This CDR3 has 14 amino acids. The germline V and J ends were trimmed by 2 bases and 8 bases, with 15 bases remaining between them. Germline V CDR1 and CDR2: SNHLY, FYNNEI.

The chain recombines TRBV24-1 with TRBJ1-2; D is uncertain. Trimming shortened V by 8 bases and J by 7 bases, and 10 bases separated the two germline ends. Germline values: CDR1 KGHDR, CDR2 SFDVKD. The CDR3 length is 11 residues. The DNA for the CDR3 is TGTGCCACCAACATCCTTTGTGGCTACACCTTC. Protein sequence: CATNILCGYTF.

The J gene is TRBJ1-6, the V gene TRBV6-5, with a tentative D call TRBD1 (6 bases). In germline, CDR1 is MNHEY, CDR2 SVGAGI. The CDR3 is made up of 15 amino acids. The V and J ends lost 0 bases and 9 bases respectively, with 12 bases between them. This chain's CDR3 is CASSYSQGEVSPLHF. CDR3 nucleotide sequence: TGTGCCAGCAGTTACTCACAGGGAGAGGTTTCACCCCTCCACTTT.